Sequencing of this TCR beta chain was carried out in a study of T cells in Graves' hyperthyroidism and ophthalmopathy. Diagnosis rested on symptoms, serum thyroxine and TRAb, thyroid ultrasound, and orbital computed tomography. The investigators amplified TCR beta CDR3 regions from RNA transcripts. Researchers ran a first-round RT-PCR on the TCR CDR3 using the HTBI primer set. TCRdb reprocessed the multiplex PCR reads with MiXCR, giving one entry per CDR3 protein. There are hundreds of thousands of distinct CDR3 sequences in the sample; around 21% occur only once, and 30% to 40% lies in the top ten. In its sample, this clonotype was seen a few times. Its antigen is as yet unknown. The CDR3 has 11 residues. Germline loops: CDR1 SQVTM, CDR2 ANQGSEA. Trimming took off 2 bases at V and 6 bases at J, with 7 bases between the two ends. Whole-study results and caveats: Blood also contained most expanded thyroid clonotypes above 0.001.

The clonotype originates from a man aged 25-40 years with Graves' ophthalmopathy. Sequenced: blood. The chain has TRBV29-1 and TRBJ1-2; D is possibly TRBD1 (5 bases). CDR3 sequence: CSVEKGDGYTF. The CDR3 nucleotides read TGCAGCGTTGAAAAAGGGGATGGCTACACCTTC.